The 20 T cell receptor beta chains below all came from one sample that was sequenced in a study of cytomegalovirus exposure and HLA in healthy donors (dated by TCRdb to the late 2010s). Library method: the immunoSEQ multiplex PCR assay. A mixture of 60 forward primers for TCR Vbeta segments and 13 reverse primers for TCR Jbeta segments was used in the multiplex PCR. Sourced from immuneACCESS, this table was stored by TCRdb with only in-frame sequences that have V and J called. A share of the clones is absent; for the studies checked, an unresolved V gene accounts for under half, and the remainder has no known explanation. Within this sample are about 140,000 clones, with around three quarters of them counted one time only. 3.1% of the sample goes to the ten largest clones. Sequencing was performed on PBMCs. The receptors stem from a male donor in good health and CMV-seronegative.

V and J are TRBV28 and TRBJ2-5; a weak D match, TRBD1 (6 bases). V was clipped by 5 bases and J by 5 bases, with 15 bases between them. This CDR3 is 14 amino acids long. The V gene's germline CDR1 is MDHEN and CDR2 SYDVKM. Written as DNA, the CDR3 is TGTGCCAGCAGTATGTCAGGGGAGCGGGAGACCCAGTACTTC. It translates to CASSMSGERETQYF.

This sequence joins TRBV11-2 and TRBJ2-5, with D unclear. V lost 4 bases and J 7 bases, leaving 4 bases between the germline ends. Germline V gene data show CDR1 as SGHAT and CDR2 as FQNNGV. CDR3 size: 10 residues. For the CDR3, the DNA is TGTGCCAGCAGCTCCTCGACCCAGTACTTC. This sequence encodes CASSSSTQYF. The entire variable domain, with the rest obtained from reference TRBV11-2 and TRBJ2-5, is as follows: EAGVAQSPRYKIIEKRQSVAFWCNPISGHATLYWYQQILGQGPKLLIQFQNNGVVDDSQLPKDRFSAERLKGVDSTLKIQPAKLEDSAVYLCASSSSTQYFGPGTRLLVL.

V gene TRBV28 combines with J gene TRBJ2-7; possible D gene TRBD2, 6 bases. With 7 bases removed from V and 6 bases from J, the gap between germline ends came to 19 bases. The CDR3 loop spans 14 amino acids. Germline values: CDR1 MDHEN, CDR2 SYDVKM. Here the CDR3 DNA reads TGTGCCAGCACAGAGGGCAGAGTGGAGGGCGAGCAGTACTTC. Translation gives CASTEGRVEGEQYF. The full variable domain, rest sourced from reference TRBV28 and TRBJ2-7, is DVKVTQSSRYLVKRTGEKVFLECVQDMDHENMFWYRQDPGLGLRLIYFSYDVKMKEKGDIPEGYSVSREKKERFSLILESASTNQTSMYLCASTEGRVEGEQYFGPGTRLTVT.

This clone came up once. The V call is TRBV28, the J call TRBJ2-7, with 9 bases fitting TRBD1. J was trimmed by 3 bases and V by 5 bases; bases with no gene match: 8. The length of the CDR3 is 15 residues. Germline V gene data show CDR1 as MDHEN and CDR2 as SYDVKM. The CDR3 DNA reads as TGTGCCAGCAGTCGCCGGGACAGGGTCCTCTACGAGCAGTACTTC. It encodes CASSRRDRVLYEQYF.

V usage is TRBV2 and J usage is TRBJ1-1; D remains unclear. The CDR3 contains 11 residues. CDR1 is SNHLY, CDR2 FYNNEI, per germline. V lost 7 bases and J lost 11, with 14 bases in between. This CDR3 is CASTVRNRAFF. The CDR3 bases are TGTGCCAGCACTGTCAGGAATAGGGCTTTCTTT.

The rearrangement links TRBV11-2 to TRBJ1-1; possible D gene TRBD1, 6 bases. The CDR3 is made up of 15 amino acids. The V end lost 4 bases, the J end lost 1 base, and 13 bases lay between the germline ends. Germline-derived CDR1 and CDR2 are SGHAT and FQNNGV. The CDR3 nucleotides read TGTGCCAGCAGCTGGGGGCGGACGGGGAACACTGAAGCTTTCTTT. This encodes CASSWGRTGNTEAFF.

The rearrangement links TRBV9 to TRBJ1-6; TRBD1 agrees at 7 bases. Unmatched junction bases numbered 11, after V lost 1 base and J lost 1 base. The CDR3 loop spans 19 amino acids. Germline assignment: CDR1 SGDLS and CDR2 YYNGEE. CDR3 DNA: TGTGCCAGCAGCGTATCAGGGGGGACCGAGGGGTCCTATAATTCACCCCTCCACTTT. Translation: CASSVSGGTEGSYNSPLHF.

The chain joins TRBV5-1 to TRBJ2-5; 11 bases are shared with TRBD2. Germline CDR1 reads SGHRS; CDR2 reads YFSETQ. CDR3 size: 18 residues. J gave up 1 base and V 0 bases, and 8 bases lay outside the gene matches. The CDR3 DNA follows: TGCGCCAGCAGCTTGGTGGGGGCGGGACTAGCGGCCCAAGAGACCCAGTACTTC. Its protein is CASSLVGAGLAAQETQYF.

DNA of the CDR3: TGTGCCAGCAGACCAGCGGGGGCGGGGACAGATACGCAGTATTTT. Translating it yields CASRPAGAGTDTQYF. The V call is TRBV28, the J call TRBJ2-3; 8 nucleotides match TRBD2. The CDR3 runs to 15 residues. The ends lost 6 bases at V and 3 bases at J; junction bases unmatched: 8. Germline V lookup: CDR1 MDHEN, CDR2 SYDVKM.

V usage is TRBV4-1 and J usage is TRBJ1-1; 7 bases map to TRBD1. The CDR3 loop spans 15 amino acids. The ends lost 4 bases at V and 1 base at J; junction bases unmatched: 6. From germline, CDR1 is MGHRA and CDR2 YSYEKL. The CDR3 loop reads CASSPGTVQNTEAFF. The CDR3 DNA reads as TGCGCCAGCAGCCCAGGGACAGTTCAGAACACTGAAGCTTTCTTT.

Turning to this clone: Because the CDR3 is missing its conserved closing phenylalanine or tryptophan, this is likely a read error. The chain recombines TRBV19 with TRBJ2-7; D uncertain. Per germline, CDR1 LNHDA and CDR2 SQIVND (reference sequence). V dropped 3 bases and J dropped 3 bases, with 3 bases sitting between them. CDR3 length equals 11 residues. CDR3: CASSINYEQYL. CDR3 DNA sequence: TGTGCCAGTAGTATTAACTACGAGCAGTACCTC.

This chain joins TRBV4-3 and TRBJ2-1; 14 bases fit TRBD2. V shed 3 bases, J shed 0 bases, and the junction held 4 bases outside the gene matches. The CDR3 runs 18 residues. Germline CDR1 is LGHNA and CDR2 is YSLEER. CDR3 nucleotides: TGCGCCAGCAGCCACGGGACTAGCGGGAGTAGCTCCTACAATGAGCAGTTCTTC. This encodes CASSHGTSGSSSYNEQFF.

This clone was detected once. CDR3 in amino acids: CASSLRDGGSGNTIYF. The CDR3 DNA is TGTGCCAGCAGCCTCCGAGACGGGGGCTCTGGAAACACCATATATTTT. The V call is TRBV5-4, the J call TRBJ1-3; D might be TRBD1 (5 bases). This CDR3 has 16 amino acids. CDR1 and CDR2 (germline): SGHNT, YYREEE (reference sequence). The V end lost 4 bases, the J end lost 0 bases, and 14 bases lay between the germline ends.

This clone was seen only a few times. The gene calls are TRBV28 and TRBJ2-1; TRBD2 agrees at 8 bases. Germline assignment: CDR1 MDHEN and CDR2 SYDVKM. The CDR3 consists of 15 residues. V trimming: 6 bases; J trimming: 4 bases; junction bases outside the gene matches: 8. The CDR3 spells CASRSLAVPYNEQFF. As DNA, the CDR3 is TGTGCCAGCAGATCACTAGCGGTTCCTTACAATGAGCAGTTCTTC.

Written as DNA, the CDR3 is TGTGCCAGCAGCTTATTGAGGTGGGAGACCCAGTACTTC. It codes for CASSLLRWETQYF. The rearrangement links TRBV7-7 to TRBJ2-5, with D uncertain. Germline V CDR1 and CDR2: SSHAT, FNYEAQ (reference sequence). V gave up 2 bases and J gave up 5 bases, with 9 bases separating them. The CDR3 sequence is 13 residues long.

J is TRBJ2-7 and V is TRBV2; TRBD2 matches 10 bases. From germline, CDR1 is SNHLY and CDR2 FYNNEI. The length of the CDR3 is 14 residues. J was trimmed by 0 bases and V by 6 bases; bases with no gene match: 2. The CDR3 protein is CASSTSGASYEQYF. The CDR3 DNA follows: TGTGCCAGCAGCACTAGCGGGGCCTCCTACGAGCAGTACTTC.

The chain has TRBV2 and TRBJ2-1; D unresolved. The CDR3 consists of 12 residues. Per the germline V gene, CDR1 is SNHLY and CDR2 is FYNNEI. V was pared by 5 bases and J by 9 bases, with 11 bases between. CDR3 loop: CASSFIAGEQFF. The CDR3 DNA reads as TGTGCCAGCAGTTTTATTGCAGGTGAGCAGTTCTTC.

This chain links TRBV7-2 with TRBJ2-3, with TRBD1 as a possible D gene (5 bases). CDR3 length: 14 residues. V lost 8 bases and J 1 base, leaving 13 bases between the germline ends. Germline V gene sequence: CDR1 SGHTA, CDR2 FQGNSA. As DNA, the CDR3 is TGTGCCAGCCGCAGGGTGTTTGGCACAGATACGCAGTATTTT. Amino acids: CASRRVFGTDTQYF.

J is TRBJ1-5 and V is TRBV28; D gene ambiguous. Trimming cost V 6 bases and J 6 bases, with 9 bases left between them. From germline, CDR1 is MDHEN and CDR2 SYDVKM. This CDR3 has 12 residues. In DNA form, the CDR3 reads TGTGCCAGCAGCTCCACCGGTCAGCCCCAGCATTTT. As protein: CASSSTGQPQHF.

The chain employs TRBV5-5 and TRBJ2-7, with unresolved D. Trimming took off 0 bases at V and 5 bases at J, with 9 bases between the two ends. The CDR3 has 13 residues. CDR1 is SGHKS and CDR2 is YYEKEE in the germline V gene (reference sequence). CDR3 DNA sequence: TGTGCCAGCAGCTTGGTCCCATCTAACGAGCAGTACTTC. Its protein is CASSLVPSNEQYF.